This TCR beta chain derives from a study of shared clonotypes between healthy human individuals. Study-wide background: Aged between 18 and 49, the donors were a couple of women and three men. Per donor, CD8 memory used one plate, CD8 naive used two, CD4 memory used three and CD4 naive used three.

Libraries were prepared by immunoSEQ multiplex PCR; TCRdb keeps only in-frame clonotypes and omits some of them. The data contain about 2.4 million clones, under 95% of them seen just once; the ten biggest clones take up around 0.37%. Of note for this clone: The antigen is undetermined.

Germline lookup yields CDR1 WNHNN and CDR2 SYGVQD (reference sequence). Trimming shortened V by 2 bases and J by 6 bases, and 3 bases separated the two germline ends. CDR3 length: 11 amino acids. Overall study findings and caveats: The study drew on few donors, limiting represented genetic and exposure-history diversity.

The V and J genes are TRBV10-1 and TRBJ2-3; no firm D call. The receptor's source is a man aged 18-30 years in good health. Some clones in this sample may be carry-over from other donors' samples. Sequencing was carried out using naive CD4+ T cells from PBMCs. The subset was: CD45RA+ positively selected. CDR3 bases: TGCGCCAGCAGTGAGAAGGATACGCAGTATTTT. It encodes CASSEKDTQYF.